Listed here are 18 T cell receptor beta chains from one sample, sequenced in a study of T cell repertoires in cytomegalovirus infection. TCRdb reanalysed the reads using MiXCR and keeps one entry per CDR3 protein. The data hold 120,000 to 150,000 distinct CDR3 sequences, with 5.5% to 7% observed a single time. The sample comprised PBMCs. All receptors derive from a human donor in good health (CMV status not recorded). Some clones in this sample may be carry-over from other donors' samples.

This clonotype was found many times. This chain connects TRBV19 to TRBJ2-2; D is possibly TRBD2 (5 bases). The CDR3 has 15 residues. In germline, CDR1 is LNHDA, CDR2 SQIVND (reference sequence). V lost 2 bases to trimming and J lost 1 base, with 8 bases between them. Written as DNA, the CDR3 is TGTGCCAGTAGTATACTAGCTGGGAACACCGGGGAGCTGTTTTTT. Translation: CASSILAGNTGELFF.

This rearrangement joins TRBV18 to TRBJ1-6; the D is unclear. The CDR3 runs 14 residues. V dropped 3 bases and J dropped 7 bases, with 10 bases sitting between them. Germline V gives CDR1 KGHSH, CDR2 LQKENI. The CDR3 DNA sequence: TGTGCCAGCTCACCCGGCCCGCTCAATTCACCCCTCCACTTT. It codes for CASSPGPLNSPLHF.

This clonotype was detected a few times. The rearrangement joins TRBV29-1 to TRBJ1-1; 8 nucleotides match TRBD1. V gave up 8 bases and J gave up 8 bases; unmatched junction bases: 16. The CDR3 is made up of 14 amino acids. The V gene's germline CDR1 is SQVTM and CDR2 ANQGSEA. The DNA of the CDR3 is TGCAGCACGATCCCGACAGGGGCCGCTGGAGAAGCTTTCTTT. It encodes CSTIPTGAAGEAFF.

This clonotype came up a few times. This chain uses TRBV27 with TRBJ1-2; D gene unclear. Between the trimmed V and J ends, which lost 0 bases and 6 bases, there was a span of 11 bases. The CDR3 extends over 14 amino acids. CDR1 is MNHEY, CDR2 SMNVEV, per germline (reference sequence). CDR3 in amino acids: CASSLSRSRNGYTF. The CDR3 DNA reads as TGTGCCAGCAGTTTATCCCGATCGAGAAATGGCTACACCTTC.

This rearrangement joins TRBV11-2 to TRBJ2-1; 7 positions agree with TRBD2. V lost 1 base, J lost 7 bases, and 7 bases stayed unmatched. CDR1 and CDR2 from the germline V gene are SGHAT and FQNNGV. The CDR3 is 15 residues long. This chain's CDR3 is CASSLVRLAFNEQFF. CDR3 DNA sequence: TGTGCCAGCAGCTTAGTGAGACTAGCCTTTAATGAGCAGTTCTTC.

The chain links TRBV6-1 to TRBJ2-7, with TRBD1 as a possible D gene (6 bases). The CDR3 contains 19 residues. V lost 6 bases, J lost 2 bases, and 29 bases lay in between. Germline CDR1 MNHNS, CDR2 SASEGT. In DNA form, the CDR3 reads TGTGCCAGCAGATTGGGACATGGGGCCATCGACCTGATAACCTACGAGCAGTACTTC. This codes for CASRLGHGAIDLITYEQYF.

This clonotype has more than one count but fewer than ten. The rearrangement joins TRBV12-3 or TRBV12-4 to TRBJ2-3, with unresolved D. Trimming left V 3 bases short and J 8 bases short, with 6 bases between. This CDR3 has 11 amino acids. CDR3 bases: TGTGCCAGCAGTTTTGGGGTTACGCAGTATTTT. Translating it yields CASSFGVTQYF.

The sample holds many counts of this clonotype. The chain joins TRBV28 to TRBJ1-6; 9 nucleotides agree with TRBD1. V was clipped by 4 bases and J by 8 bases; unmatched bases: 6. The germline CDR1 and CDR2 sequences are MDHEN and SYDVKM. The CDR3 runs 15 residues. CDR3 sequence (DNA): TGTGCCAGCAGTTACCCGGGACAGGGATATTCACCCCTCCACTTT. This translates into CASSYPGQGYSPLHF.

Points on this clonotype: A much larger clonotype is one base distant, so this may be a read error. Since the CDR3 does not end with the conserved phenylalanine or tryptophan, this likely comes from a read error. The chain is built from TRBV23-1 and TRBJ2-3, with a weak D call TRBD1 (6 bases). TRBV23-1 is filed as an ORF, its function uncertain. This CDR3 region has 17 residues. V was shortened by 3 bases and J by 5 bases, with 21 bases between the two germline ends. CDR3 nucleotide sequence: TGCGCCAGCAGTCAGCCGGTACAGGGTATAACAGGAGATACGCAGTATCTT. This encodes CASSQPVQGITGDTQYL.

This clonotype was seen at least ten times. This chain links TRBV7-2 with TRBJ1-1; unclear D gene. The length of the CDR3 is 14 residues. The ends were cut back, 1 base at V and 8 bases at J, with 14 bases in the middle. Germline assignment: CDR1 SGHTA and CDR2 FQGNSA. CDR3 in DNA: TGTGCCAGCAGCTTAGTGGCGGCGATTACCGAAGCTTTCTTT. The encoded protein is CASSLVAAITEAFF.

The chain carries TRBV6-6 and TRBJ2-3; 13 nucleotides agree with TRBD2. Germline CDR1 reads MNHNY; CDR2 reads SVGAGI (reference sequence). There are 14 residues in the CDR3. V shed 11 bases, J shed 6 bases, and the junction held 8 bases outside the gene matches. CDR3 in amino acids: CADTSGGAGDTQYF. As DNA, the CDR3 is TGTGCCGACACTAGCGGGGGGGCCGGCGATACGCAGTATTTT.

In its sample, this clonotype was seen many times. The rearrangement joins TRBV14 to TRBJ1-2; no clear D gene. This CDR3 has 15 amino acids. Between the trimmed V and J ends, which lost 0 bases and 8 bases, there was a span of 16 bases. CDR1 and CDR2 from the germline V gene are SGHDN and FVKESK. CDR3 protein: CASSQDPRTWRGYTF. CDR3 DNA sequence: TGTGCCAGCAGCCAAGATCCCAGGACTTGGAGGGGCTACACCTTC.

This clonotype was recorded at least ten times. This chain links TRBV11-2 with TRBJ1-2; 10 bases fit TRBD1. Trimming at V came to 7 bases and at J to 8 bases, leaving 10 bases not matched to a gene. The CDR3 length is 14 residues. CDR1 and CDR2 (germline): SGHAT, FQNNGV. The CDR3: CASTKGQGSMGYTF. The CDR3 nucleotides are TGTGCCAGCACCAAGGGACAGGGGTCGATGGGCTACACCTTC. Variable domain in full (rest from reference TRBV11-2 and TRBJ1-2): EAGVAQSPRYKIIEKRQSVAFWCNPISGHATLYWYQQILGQGPKLLIQFQNNGVVDDSQLPKDRFSAERLKGVDSTLKIQPAKLEDSAVYLCASTKGQGSMGYTFGSGTRLTVV.

This clonotype was found many times. The J gene is TRBJ2-7, the V gene TRBV7-8, with a weak D call TRBD2 (6 bases). V lost 2 bases, J lost 3 bases, and 11 bases lay in between. Germline V lookup: CDR1 SGHVS, CDR2 FQNEAQ. The CDR3 totals 14 residues. The CDR3 bases are TGTGCCAGCAGCTTATTGGAGGGTGGCTACGAGCAGTACTTC. This gives the protein CASSLLEGGYEQYF.

The rearrangement links TRBV20-1 to TRBJ1-1; D remains unclear. Germline V gene sequence: CDR1 DFQATT, CDR2 SNEGSKA (reference sequence). V was clipped by 3 bases and J by 7 bases, with 6 bases between them. The CDR3 consists of 10 residues. CDR3 loop: CSARVGEAFF. The DNA of the CDR3 is TGCAGTGCTAGGGTAGGTGAAGCTTTCTTT.

In this sample, this clonotype turned up many times. The chain uses TRBV7-2 and TRBJ2-1, with TRBD2 matching 11 bases. CDR1 and CDR2 (germline): SGHTA, FQGNSA. Germline trimming cut 5 bases from V and 5 bases from J; bases unmatched to any gene: 8. The CDR3 sequence is 16 residues long. The CDR3 DNA sequence: TGTGCCAGCAGCATTCGACTAGCGGGGAATCACAATGAGCAGTTCTTC. As protein: CASSIRLAGNHNEQFF.

The CDR3 loop reads CASSLLPWEEAFF. As DNA, the CDR3 is TGTGCCAGCAGTTTATTGCCCTGGGAGGAAGCTTTCTTT. The rearrangement links TRBV27 to TRBJ1-1; D gene ambiguous. CDR3 size: 13 residues. The V end was cut by 1 base, the J end by 8 bases, with 11 bases between. The germline CDR1 and CDR2 sequences are MNHEY and SMNVEV (reference sequence).

This clonotype was observed a handful of times. J is TRBJ1-1 and V is TRBV7-9, with D unresolved. This CDR3 is 12 amino acids long. Germline V gene data show CDR1 as SEHNR and CDR2 as FQNEAQ (reference sequence). The V end was cut by 5 bases, the J end by 10 bases, with 14 bases between. The CDR3 is CASSPRVGIAFF. In DNA form, the CDR3 reads TGTGCCAGCAGCCCGCGGGTAGGAATAGCTTTCTTT.